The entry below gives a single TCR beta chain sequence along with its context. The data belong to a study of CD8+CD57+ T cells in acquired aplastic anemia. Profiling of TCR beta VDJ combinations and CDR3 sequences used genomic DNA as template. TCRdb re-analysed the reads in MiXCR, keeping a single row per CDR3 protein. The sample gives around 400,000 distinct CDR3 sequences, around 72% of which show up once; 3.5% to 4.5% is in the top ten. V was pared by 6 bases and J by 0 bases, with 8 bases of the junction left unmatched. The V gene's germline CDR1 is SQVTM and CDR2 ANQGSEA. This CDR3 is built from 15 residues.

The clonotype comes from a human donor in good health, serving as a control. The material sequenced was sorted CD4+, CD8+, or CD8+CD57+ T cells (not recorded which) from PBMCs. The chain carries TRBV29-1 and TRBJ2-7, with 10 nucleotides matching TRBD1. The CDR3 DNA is TGCAGCGTAAGGACAGGGGGAGGGAGCTCCTACGAGCAGTACTTC. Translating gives CSVRTGGGSSYEQYF.